The rows below give T cell receptor beta chains drawn from one sample of a study of T cell changes during pregnancy in multiple sclerosis. Sequencing was performed with immunoSEQ multiplex PCR; in TCRdb, only in-frame clones are kept and a portion is missing. Found here are around 40,000 clones, roughly 94% of them singletons; the top ten hold 0.7% to 1%. The sample was CD4+ T cells from peripheral blood mononuclear cells, taken in the third trimester of pregnancy. These receptors were collected from a female donor with multiple sclerosis, enrolled in a pregnancy study. CDR3s include the opening cysteine and the closing phenylalanine or tryptophan. The D gene is left open where the match is weak. For some rows the clone size is stated as once, few or many, or as a class when expanded; others skip it.

clone_size | j_call | v_call | d_call | cdr3_nt | cdr3_aa
NA | TRBJ1-3 | TRBV19 | NA | TGTGCCACTTACTCTGGAAACACCATATATTTT | CATYSGNTIYF
NA | TRBJ2-5 | TRBV6-6 | NA | TGTGCCAGCAGTCGACAGTACCAAGAGACCCAGTACTTC | CASSRQYQETQYF
NA | TRBJ2-7 | TRBV5-1 | NA | TGCGCCAGCAGCTTGTCCTACGGGATGGGTTACGAGCAGTACTTC | CASSLSYGMGYEQYF
NA | TRBJ1-3 | TRBV18 | NA | TGTGCCAGCTCGCTCGTCGAGGCCCTCTCTGGAAACACCATATATTTT | CASSLVEALSGNTIYF
NA | TRBJ2-5 | TRBV7-6 | NA | TGTGCCAGCAGCTTAGTCGGGAGAAGCGAGACCCAGTACTTC | CASSLVGRSETQYF
NA | TRBJ1-4 | TRBV10-3 | NA | TGTGCCATCAGGCCAGGGCTTAGTGAAAAACTGTTTTTT | CAIRPGLSEKLFF
NA | TRBJ1-1 | TRBV2 | NA | TGTGCCAGCAGACCCACAGGGACTGAAGCTTTCTTT | CASRPTGTEAFF
once | TRBJ2-3 | TRBV5-1 | TRBD2 | TGCGCCAGCAGCTTGGCCCCCCCTAGCGGGGGGTTTTTGGGGGGCCTAGATACGCAGTATTTT | CASSLAPPSGGFLGGLDTQYF
NA | TRBJ2-5 | TRBV7-2 | TRBD1 | TGTGCCAGCAGCCCTGGGACAGTCCAAGAGACCCAGTACTTC | CASSPGTVQETQYF
NA | TRBJ1-5 | TRBV30 | NA | TGTGCCTGGAGTGTCGGGGGACGGCAGCCCCAGCATTTT | CAWSVGGRQPQHF
NA | TRBJ2-7 | TRBV18 | TRBD2 | TGTGCCAGCTCACCTAGCGGGATGGTGGTCTACGAGCAGTACTTC | CASSPSGMVVYEQYF
NA | TRBJ1-4 | TRBV5-6 | NA | TGTGCCAGCAGCCCTACGGGTTTTAATGAAAAACTGTTTTTT | CASSPTGFNEKLFF
NA | TRBJ2-3 | TRBV11-2 | TRBD2 | TGTGCCAGCAGCCCGTTAGCGGGAGTGGGGTCAGATACGCAGTATTTT | CASSPLAGVGSDTQYF
NA | TRBJ1-1 | TRBV5-6 | NA | TGTGCCAGCAGCTCCGGGACAAAGAACACTGAAGCTTTCTTT | CASSSGTKNTEAFF
NA | TRBJ2-2 | TRBV6-5 | NA | TGTGCCAGCAGCCAAAGGGGCACCGGGGAGCTGTTTTTT | CASSQRGTGELFF
NA | TRBJ2-5 | TRBV5-4 | TRBD2 | TGTGCCAGCAGCTTACCAGGGCAGGGAGGGGAGACCCAGTACTTC | CASSLPGQGGETQYF
NA | TRBJ2-3 | TRBV5-1 | NA | TGCGCCAGCAGAGCTAGCACAGATACGCAGTATTTT | CASRASTDTQYF
NA | TRBJ2-1 | TRBV4-2 | NA | TGTGCCAGCAGCCAAGTGGGAACGGACTCTTACAATGAGCAGTTCTTC | CASSQVGTDSYNEQFF
few | TRBJ1-5 | TRBV12-1 | NA | TGTGCCAGCAGCTCCAGCTCCAAGGCAGACAGGGAAAGCAATCAGCCCCAGCATTTT | CASSSSSKADRESNQPQHF
NA | TRBJ1-1 | TRBV18 | NA | TGTGCCAGCTCACCCAGGTACATCATAGGGGACACTGAAGCTTTCTTT | CASSPRYIIGDTEAFF
NA | TRBJ2-2 | TRBV27 | TRBD2 | TGTGCCAGCAGTTTTCGCGGGAGTAATGCCGGGGAGCTGTTTTTT | CASSFRGSNAGELFF
NA | TRBJ2-1 | TRBV11-2 | TRBD2 | TGTGCCAGCAGATTTAAGCGGGAGGGCCTCTACAATGAGCAGTTCTTC | CASRFKREGLYNEQFF
NA | TRBJ2-5 | TRBV11-2 | TRBD2 | TGTGCCAGCAGCCCGGGACTAGACCAAGAGACCCAGTACTTC | CASSPGLDQETQYF
NA | TRBJ2-1 | TRBV20-1 | NA | TGCAGTGCTCAAACCTACAATGAGCAGTTCTTC | CSAQTYNEQFF
NA | TRBJ1-2 | TRBV9 | TRBD1 | TGTGCCAGCAGCGTAGGATCCCTTACAGGGGGCAGCTATGGCTACACCTTC | CASSVGSLTGGSYGYTF
once | TRBJ2-7 | TRBV5-3 | TRBD2 | TGTGCCAGAAGCTTGGGTATGAGCGGGGGTAAAGACGAGCAGTACTTC | CARSLGMSGGKDEQYF
NA | TRBJ2-7 | TRBV28 | TRBD2 | TGTGCCAGCAGGTCGACTAGCGGGAATCCCTACGAGCAGTACTTC | CASRSTSGNPYEQYF
NA | TRBJ1-2 | TRBV28 | TRBD1 | TGTGCCAGCGGACAGGGGGACTATGGCTACACCTTC | CASGQGDYGYTF
NA | TRBJ1-4 | TRBV5-1 | TRBD1 | TGCGCCAGCAGCCGGACAGGGGGCGAAGAAAAACTGTTTTTT | CASSRTGGEEKLFF
NA | TRBJ2-5 | TRBV6-1 | TRBD1 | TGTGCCAGCAGCCAACAGGGGACGGAGACCCAGTACTTC | CASSQQGTETQYF
NA | TRBJ1-4 | TRBV10-1 | NA | TGCGCCAGCAGCCAAGGAGGATCCGAAGAAAAACTGTTTTTT | CASSQGGSEEKLFF
few | TRBJ2-1 | TRBV7-9 | NA | TGTGCCAGCAGCTATAGCTACAGGTCCCGCCGTTACAATGAGCAGTTCTTC | CASSYSYRSRRYNEQFF
NA | TRBJ2-1 | TRBV28 | TRBD1 | TGTGCCAGCAGTGAAGGACAGGTCTACAATGAGCAGTTCTTC | CASSEGQVYNEQFF
NA | TRBJ2-2 | TRBV6-5 | TRBD2 | TGTGCCAGCAGACGGACTAGACTGGGAACCGGGGAGCTGTTTTTT | CASRRTRLGTGELFF
NA | TRBJ1-6 | TRBV7-2 | NA | TGTGCCAGCAGCTTACTTAATTCACCCCTCCACTTT | CASSLLNSPLHF
NA | TRBJ1-4 | TRBV27 | NA | TGTGCCAGCAGTCCCCGGGCTAATGAAAAACTGTTTTTT | CASSPRANEKLFF
NA | TRBJ2-7 | TRBV30 | NA | TGTGCCTCCCAGGTGCGGGGTTCCTTCTACGAGCAGTACTTC | CASQVRGSFYEQYF
NA | TRBJ1-1 | TRBV6-1 | NA | TGTGCCAGCAGTCGTACAGGGCCGAACACTGAAGCTTTCTTT | CASSRTGPNTEAFF
NA | TRBJ2-3 | TRBV5-4 | TRBD2 | TGTGCCAGCAGCCCTTTAGCGGGAGGGCAGAGTACAGATACGCAGTATTTT | CASSPLAGGQSTDTQYF
once | TRBJ2-3 | TRBV6-4 | NA | TGTGCCAGCAGTGACATGGGGGCAACAGATACGCAGTATTTT | CASSDMGATDTQYF
NA | TRBJ1-1 | TRBV6-6 | NA | TGTGCCAGCAGTTACAAACAGGGTGGGAGCACTGAAGCTTTCTTT | CASSYKQGGSTEAFF
NA | TRBJ1-3 | TRBV7-8 | NA | TGTGCCAGCAGCTTAGGTGGGGGAGGCGACACCATATATTTT | CASSLGGGGDTIYF
NA | TRBJ2-7 | TRBV7-2 | NA | TGTGCCAGCAGCCCCTACGGGGGAGAGCAGTACTTC | CASSPYGGEQYF
NA | TRBJ1-2 | TRBV9 | TRBD1 | TGTGCCAGCCGACAGGGACAGGGAGCTAACTATGGCTACACCTTC | CASRQGQGANYGYTF
NA | TRBJ2-1 | TRBV28 | NA | TGTGCCAGCAGTCCCCCCGGGACTTCTTACCATGAGCAGTTCTTC | CASSPPGTSYHEQFF
NA | TRBJ2-1 | TRBV6-6 | TRBD2 | TGTGCCAGCACGAGCGGGAGTGGAAATGAGCAGTTCTTC | CASTSGSGNEQFF
NA | TRBJ1-5 | TRBV7-9 | NA | TGTGCCAGCAGCTCCGGAGATCAGCCCCAGCATTTT | CASSSGDQPQHF
NA | TRBJ1-3 | TRBV9 | NA | TGTGCCAGCAGCGTAGGGGGGGACGGAAACACCATATATTTT | CASSVGGDGNTIYF
NA | TRBJ1-1 | TRBV19 | NA | TGTGCCAGTACCCTATCCCCGGGACAAATGAACACTGAAGCTTTCTTT | CASTLSPGQMNTEAFF
NA | TRBJ2-7 | TRBV2 | NA | TGTGCCAGCGCTAGACAGAAATCCTACGAGCAGTACTTC | CASARQKSYEQYF
NA | TRBJ2-5 | TRBV28 | TRBD1 | TGTGCCAGCAGTCGAACAGGGGGCCGGGCTTGGGAGACCCAGTACTTC | CASSRTGGRAWETQYF
NA | TRBJ2-7 | TRBV6-6 | NA | TGTGCCAGCAGTTACGACCCTCTAGCAGCGGGGCAGTACTTC | CASSYDPLAAGQYF
NA | TRBJ2-3 | TRBV5-5 | NA | TGTGCCAGCAGCTTGGGGATAACAGGGAGCGGCACAGATACGCAGTATTTT | CASSLGITGSGTDTQYF
once | TRBJ1-5 | TRBV5-1 | TRBD1 | TGCGCCAGCAGCTCCGAGGGGGCAGGTCAGCCCCAGCATTTT | CASSSEGAGQPQHF
NA | TRBJ2-1 | TRBV29-1 | TRBD2 | TGCAGCGTCCTCGGACTAGCGGGGCCTAATGAGCAGTTCTTC | CSVLGLAGPNEQFF